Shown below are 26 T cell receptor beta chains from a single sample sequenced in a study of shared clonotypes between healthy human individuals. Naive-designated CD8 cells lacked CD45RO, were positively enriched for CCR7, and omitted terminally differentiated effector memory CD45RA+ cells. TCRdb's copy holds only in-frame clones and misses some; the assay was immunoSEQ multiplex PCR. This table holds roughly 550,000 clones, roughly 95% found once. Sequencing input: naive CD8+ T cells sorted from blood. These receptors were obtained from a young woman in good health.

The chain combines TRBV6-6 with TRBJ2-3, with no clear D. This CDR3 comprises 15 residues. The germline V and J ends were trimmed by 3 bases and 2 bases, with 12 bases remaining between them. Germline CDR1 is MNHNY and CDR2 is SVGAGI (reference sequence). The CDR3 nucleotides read TGTGCCAGCAGTTATGTCGCGGTCGACACAGATACGCAGTATTTT. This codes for CASSYVAVDTDTQYF.

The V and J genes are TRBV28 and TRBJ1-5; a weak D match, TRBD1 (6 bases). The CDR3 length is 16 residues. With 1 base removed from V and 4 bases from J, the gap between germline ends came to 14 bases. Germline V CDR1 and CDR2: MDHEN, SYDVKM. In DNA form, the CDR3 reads TGTGCCAGCAGTTTATATTTACGGGACACAAATCAGCCCCAGCATTTT. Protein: CASSLYLRDTNQPQHF.

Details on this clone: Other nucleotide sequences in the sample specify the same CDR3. CDR3 amino acids: CASSLGGNEQFF. CDR3 nucleotide sequence: TGTGCCAGCAGCCTAGGGGGTAATGAGCAGTTCTTC. The chain couples TRBV14 to TRBJ2-1, with TRBD1 as a possible D gene (6 bases). CDR1 and CDR2 from the germline V gene are SGHDN and FVKESK. V was pared by 4 bases and J by 7 bases, with 8 bases between. The CDR3 spans 12 residues.

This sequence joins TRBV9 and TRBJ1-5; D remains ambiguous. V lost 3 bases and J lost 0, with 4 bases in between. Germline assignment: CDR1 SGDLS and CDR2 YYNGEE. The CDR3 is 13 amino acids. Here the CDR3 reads CASSESSNQPQHF. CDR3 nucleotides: TGTGCCAGCAGCGAGAGTAGCAATCAGCCCCAGCATTTT.

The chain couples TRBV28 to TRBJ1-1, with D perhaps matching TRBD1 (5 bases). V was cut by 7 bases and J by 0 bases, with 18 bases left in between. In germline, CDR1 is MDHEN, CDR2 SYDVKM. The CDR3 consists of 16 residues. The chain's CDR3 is CASMPGAGVVNTEAFF. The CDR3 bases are TGTGCCAGCATGCCCGGTGCGGGGGTTGTGAACACTGAAGCTTTCTTT.

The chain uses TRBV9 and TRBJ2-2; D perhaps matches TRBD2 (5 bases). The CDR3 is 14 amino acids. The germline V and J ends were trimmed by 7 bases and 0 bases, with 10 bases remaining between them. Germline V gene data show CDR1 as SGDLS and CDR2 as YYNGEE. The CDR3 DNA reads TGTGCCAGCCAGACTAACACGAACACCGGGGAGCTGTTTTTT. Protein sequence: CASQTNTNTGELFF. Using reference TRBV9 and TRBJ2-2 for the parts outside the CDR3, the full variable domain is DSGVTQTPKHLITATGQRVTLRCSPRSGDLSVYWYQQSLDQGLQFLIQYYNGEERAKGNILERFSAQQFPDLHSELNLSSLELGDSALYFCASQTNTNTGELFFGEGSRLTVL.

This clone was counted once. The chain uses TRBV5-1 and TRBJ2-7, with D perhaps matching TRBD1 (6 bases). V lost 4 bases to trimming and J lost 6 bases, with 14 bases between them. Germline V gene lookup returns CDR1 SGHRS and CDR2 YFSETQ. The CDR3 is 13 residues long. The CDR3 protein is CASSPPQGFEQYF. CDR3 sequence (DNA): TGCGCCAGCAGCCCCCCACAGGGTTTCGAGCAGTACTTC.

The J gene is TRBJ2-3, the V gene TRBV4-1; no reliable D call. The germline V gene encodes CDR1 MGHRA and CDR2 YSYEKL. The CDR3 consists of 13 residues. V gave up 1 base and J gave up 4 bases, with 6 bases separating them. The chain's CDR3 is CASSQAQSDTQYF. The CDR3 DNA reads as TGCGCCAGCAGCCAAGCTCAATCAGATACGCAGTATTTT.

CDR3 loop: CASSPGQVRLSEPQHF. The CDR3 DNA reads as TGTGCCAGCAGCCCCGGACAGGTGAGGTTATCAGAGCCCCAGCATTTT. This chain connects TRBV28 to TRBJ1-5, with TRBD1 matching 7 bases. CDR1 is MDHEN and CDR2 is SYDVKM in the germline V gene. The CDR3 runs to 16 residues. The trim removed 6 bases at V and 8 bases at J, leaving 16 bases unmatched.

The CDR3 nucleotides are TGCAGCGTTGAGACGACCAAAAACTACGAGCAGTACTTC. The encoded protein is CSVETTKNYEQYF. The chain joins TRBV29-1 to TRBJ2-7; D remains unclear. There are 13 residues in the CDR3. The V end was cut by 3 bases, the J end by 3 bases, with 12 bases between. Germline loops: CDR1 SQVTM, CDR2 ANQGSEA.

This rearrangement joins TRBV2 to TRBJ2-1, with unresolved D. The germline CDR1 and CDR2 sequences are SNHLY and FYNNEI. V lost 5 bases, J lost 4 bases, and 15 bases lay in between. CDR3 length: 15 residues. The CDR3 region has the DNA TGTGCCAGCAGTCCGCAGACAACCGGGTACAATGAGCAGTTCTTC. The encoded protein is CASSPQTTGYNEQFF.

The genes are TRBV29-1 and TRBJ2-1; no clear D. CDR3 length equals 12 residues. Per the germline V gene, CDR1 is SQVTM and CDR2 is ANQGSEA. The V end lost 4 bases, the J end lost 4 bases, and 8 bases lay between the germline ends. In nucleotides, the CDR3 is TGCAGCGTTGTGGCCGAGTACAATGAGCAGTTCTTC. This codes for CSVVAEYNEQFF.

For the CDR3, the DNA is TGTGCCAGCATTAAATTAGGCCGGGGGGAAGCTTTCTTT. Its translation is CASIKLGRGEAFF. The genes are TRBV27 and TRBJ1-1, with TRBD1 as a possible D gene (5 bases). V lost 7 bases to trimming and J lost 8 bases, with 17 bases between them. This CDR3 is built from 13 residues. Per the germline V gene, CDR1 is MNHEY and CDR2 is SMNVEV (reference sequence).

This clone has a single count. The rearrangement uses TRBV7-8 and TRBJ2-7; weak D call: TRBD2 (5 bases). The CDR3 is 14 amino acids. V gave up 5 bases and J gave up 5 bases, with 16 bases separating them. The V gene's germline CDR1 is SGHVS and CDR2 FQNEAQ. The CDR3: CASSHAGNSHEQYF. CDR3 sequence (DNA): TGTGCCAGCAGCCATGCCGGGAATTCTCACGAGCAGTACTTC.

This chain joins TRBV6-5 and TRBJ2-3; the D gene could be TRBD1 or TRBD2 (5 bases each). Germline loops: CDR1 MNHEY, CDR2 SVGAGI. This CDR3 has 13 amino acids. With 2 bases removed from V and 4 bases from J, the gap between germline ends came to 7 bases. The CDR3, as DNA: TGTGCCAGCAGTTACGGGACGGCAGATACGCAGTATTTT. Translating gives CASSYGTADTQYF.

The CDR3 region is CASKGWGGSYNEQFF. In DNA form, the CDR3 reads TGTGCCAGCAAAGGGTGGGGCGGCTCCTACAATGAGCAGTTCTTC. The genes are TRBV28 and TRBJ2-1, with a weak D call TRBD1 (5 bases). Germline CDR1 MDHEN, CDR2 SYDVKM. The CDR3 contains 15 residues. The ends were cut back, 7 bases at V and 0 bases at J, with 13 bases in the middle. The entire variable domain, with the rest obtained from reference TRBV28 and TRBJ2-1, is as follows: DVKVTQSSRYLVKRTGEKVFLECVQDMDHENMFWYRQDPGLGLRLIYFSYDVKMKEKGDIPEGYSVSREKKERFSLILESASTNQTSMYLCASKGWGGSYNEQFFGPGTRLTVL.

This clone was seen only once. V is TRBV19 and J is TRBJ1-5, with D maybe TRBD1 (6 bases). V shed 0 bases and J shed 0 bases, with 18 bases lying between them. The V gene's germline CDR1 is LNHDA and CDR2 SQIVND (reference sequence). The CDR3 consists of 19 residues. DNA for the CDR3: TGTGCCAGTAGTATAGACCCCGGGACACCAGATTATAGCAATCAGCCCCAGCATTTT. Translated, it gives CASSIDPGTPDYSNQPQHF.

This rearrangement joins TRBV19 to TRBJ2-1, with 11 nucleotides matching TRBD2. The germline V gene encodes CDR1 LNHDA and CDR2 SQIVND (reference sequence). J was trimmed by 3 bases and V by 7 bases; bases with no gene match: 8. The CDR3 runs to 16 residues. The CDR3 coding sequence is TGTGCCAGTACCCCCAGACTAGCGGGAAACTACAATGAGCAGTTCTTC. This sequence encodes CASTPRLAGNYNEQFF.

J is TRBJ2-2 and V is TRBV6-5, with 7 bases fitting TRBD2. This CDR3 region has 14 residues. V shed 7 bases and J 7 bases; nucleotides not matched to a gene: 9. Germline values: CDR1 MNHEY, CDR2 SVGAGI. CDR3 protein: CASTFGAGVGELFF. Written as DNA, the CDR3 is TGTGCCAGCACCTTCGGGGCGGGAGTCGGGGAGCTGTTTTTT.

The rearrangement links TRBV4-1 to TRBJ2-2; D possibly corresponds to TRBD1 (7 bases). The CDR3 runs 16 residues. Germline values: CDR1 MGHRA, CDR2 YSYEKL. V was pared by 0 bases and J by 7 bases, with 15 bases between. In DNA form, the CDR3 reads TGCGCCAGCAGCCAAGATAGGAGGGGGCGAGGCGGGGAGCTGTTTTTT. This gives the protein CASSQDRRGRGGELFF.

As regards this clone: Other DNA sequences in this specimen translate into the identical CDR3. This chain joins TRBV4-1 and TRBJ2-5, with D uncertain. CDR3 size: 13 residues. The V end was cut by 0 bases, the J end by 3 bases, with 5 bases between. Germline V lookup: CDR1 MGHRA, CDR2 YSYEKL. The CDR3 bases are TGCGCCAGCAGCCAAGATGTAGAAGAGACCCAGTACTTC. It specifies CASSQDVEETQYF.

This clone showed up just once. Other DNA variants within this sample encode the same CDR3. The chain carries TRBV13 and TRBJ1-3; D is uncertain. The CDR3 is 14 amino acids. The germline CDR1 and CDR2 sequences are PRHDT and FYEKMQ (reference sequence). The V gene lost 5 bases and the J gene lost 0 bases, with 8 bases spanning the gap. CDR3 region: CASSPGNSGNTIYF. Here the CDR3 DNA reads TGTGCCAGCAGCCCGGGGAACTCTGGAAACACCATATATTTT.

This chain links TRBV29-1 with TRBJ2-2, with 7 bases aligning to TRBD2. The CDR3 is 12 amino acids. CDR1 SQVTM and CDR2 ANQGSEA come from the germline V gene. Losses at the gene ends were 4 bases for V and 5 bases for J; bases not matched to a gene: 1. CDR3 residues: CSVVGGTGELFF. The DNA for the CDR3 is TGCAGCGTTGTCGGGGGGACCGGGGAGCTGTTTTTT.

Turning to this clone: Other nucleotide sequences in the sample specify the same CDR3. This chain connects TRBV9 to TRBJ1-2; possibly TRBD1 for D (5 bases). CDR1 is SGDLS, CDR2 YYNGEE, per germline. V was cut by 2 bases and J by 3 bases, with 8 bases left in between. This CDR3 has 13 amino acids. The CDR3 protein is CASSVGTDYGYTF. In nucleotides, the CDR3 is TGTGCCAGCAGCGTTGGGACCGACTATGGCTACACCTTC.

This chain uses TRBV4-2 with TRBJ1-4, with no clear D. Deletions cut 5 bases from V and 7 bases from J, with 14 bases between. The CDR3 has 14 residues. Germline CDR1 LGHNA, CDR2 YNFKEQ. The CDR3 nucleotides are TGTGCCAGCAGCGCCTGGGGAGAGAGTGAAAAACTGTTTTTT. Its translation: CASSAWGESEKLFF.

The CDR3 bases are TGTGCCAGCATTGTGGAGGCTGGTTACAATGAGCAGTTCTTC. It translates to CASIVEAGYNEQFF. The rearrangement uses TRBV2 and TRBJ2-1; D is perhaps TRBD2 (5 bases). The V end was cut by 7 bases, the J end by 4 bases, with 14 bases between. Per the germline V gene, CDR1 is SNHLY and CDR2 is FYNNEI. CDR3 length: 14 residues.